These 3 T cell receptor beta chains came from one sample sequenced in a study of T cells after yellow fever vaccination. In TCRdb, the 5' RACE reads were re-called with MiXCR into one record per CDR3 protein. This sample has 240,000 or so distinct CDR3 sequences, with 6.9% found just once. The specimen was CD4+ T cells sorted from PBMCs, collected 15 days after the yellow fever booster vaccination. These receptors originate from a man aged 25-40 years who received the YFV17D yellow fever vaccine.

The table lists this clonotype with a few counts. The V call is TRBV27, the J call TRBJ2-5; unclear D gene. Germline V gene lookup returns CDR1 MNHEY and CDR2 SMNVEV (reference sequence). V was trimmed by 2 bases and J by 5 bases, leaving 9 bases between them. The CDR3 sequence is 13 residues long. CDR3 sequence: CASSLRASETQYF. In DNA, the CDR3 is TGTGCCAGCAGTTTAAGGGCGTCGGAGACCCAGTACTTC.

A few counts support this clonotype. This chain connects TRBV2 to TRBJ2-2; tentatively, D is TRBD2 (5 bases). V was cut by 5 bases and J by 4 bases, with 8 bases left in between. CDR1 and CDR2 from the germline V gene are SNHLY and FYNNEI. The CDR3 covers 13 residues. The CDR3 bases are TGTGCCAGCAGTCCCGAGGGCACCGGGGAGCTGTTTTTT. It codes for CASSPEGTGELFF.

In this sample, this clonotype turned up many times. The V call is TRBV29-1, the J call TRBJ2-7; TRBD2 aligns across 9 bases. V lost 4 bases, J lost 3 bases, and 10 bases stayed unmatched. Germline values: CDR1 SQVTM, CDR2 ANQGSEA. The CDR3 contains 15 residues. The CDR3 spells CSVVPATSGIYEQYF. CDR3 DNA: TGCAGCGTTGTTCCTGCGACTAGCGGAATCTACGAGCAGTACTTC.